The rows below give T cell receptor beta chains drawn from one sample of a study of a mutant IDH1 vaccine in newly diagnosed glioma. These receptors' antigens are unknown. Repertoires were generated with immunoSEQ multiplex PCR, while TCRdb's copy carries only in-frame clones and drops some. The profile covers approximately 82,000 clones, with 75% to 90% appearing a single time and roughly 0.74% taken by the ten largest. The sample consisted of PBMCs, taken from a glioma patient whose treatment included an IDH1 peptide vaccine. The receptors were gathered from a woman in her 50s with glioma. The CDR3 runs from the conserved cysteine through the conserved F or W. Each record gives: J gene, V gene, D gene, clone size, CDR3 DNA, CDR3 protein. The D gene is left open where the match is weak. Clone sizes are given selectively: once, few, many, or a class where the clone is expanded.

>TRBJ2-7|TRBV7-2|.|once
TGTGCCAGCAGCTTAGCAGGCCCCCGTAGAGGGTACTACGAGCAGTACTTC
CASSLAGPRRGYYEQYF
>TRBJ2-7|TRBV19|TRBD2|.
TGTGCTTCCGGGACTAGCGGGGATGAGCAGTACTTC
CASGTSGDEQYF
>TRBJ2-5|TRBV30|.|.
TGTGCCTGGAGTTCCCCCCGGGCCCGGGGAGAGACCCAGTACTTC
CAWSSPRARGETQYF
>TRBJ2-1|TRBV18|.|.
TGTGCCAGCTCACCAGGTGTACAGGAGGGTGGGAATGAGCAGTTCTTC
CASSPGVQEGGNEQFF
>TRBJ1-1|TRBV7-9|.|few
TGTGCCAGCAGCCCCGGGTGGGAGGATTGGACTGAAGCTTTCTTT
CASSPGWEDWTEAFF
>TRBJ2-5|TRBV11-2|.|.
TGTGCCAGCAGCGATAGGAGGGGGTCCGGAGAGACCCAGTACTTC
CASSDRRGSGETQYF
>TRBJ1-1|TRBV28|.|.
TGTGCCAGCAAAGGGGAGGGGCCCCATGAAGCTTTCTTT
CASKGEGPHEAFF
>TRBJ2-5|TRBV11-2|.|.
TGTGCCAGCAGCCCAGTGTTGGGATCCCAAGAGACCCAGTACTTC
CASSPVLGSQETQYF
>TRBJ2-7|TRBV19|TRBD1|.
TGTGCCAGTAGTCCCCGGACAGGACAAGACTACGAGCAGTACTTC
CASSPRTGQDYEQYF
>TRBJ2-7|TRBV28|TRBD2|.
TGTGCCAGCAGTTTGGGACTAGCGGGAGCCTTGGAGTACTTC
CASSLGLAGALEYF
>TRBJ2-7|TRBV6-1|TRBD1|.
TGTGCCAGCAGTGAACTGCTGGGGACAGGGGTCTACGAGCAGTACTTC
CASSELLGTGVYEQYF
>TRBJ1-5|TRBV7-9|TRBD1|.
TGTGCCAGCAGCTTAGTTGGGACAGGGGAGCCCCAGCATTTT
CASSLVGTGEPQHF
>TRBJ1-5|TRBV19|TRBD1|.
TGTGCCAGTAGTATCGGAAGACAGGGTGGCAATCAGCCCCAGCATTTT
CASSIGRQGGNQPQHF
>TRBJ1-1|TRBV2|.|few
TGTGCCAGTCGAAGAGGGGTCACTGAAGCTTTCTTT
CASRRGVTEAFF
>TRBJ2-1|TRBV18|TRBD2|.
TGTGCCAGCTCACCATCGACTAGCGGGATCTACAATGAGCAGTTCTTC
CASSPSTSGIYNEQFF
>TRBJ2-3|TRBV14|TRBD1|.
TGTGCCAGCAGCCCCTTACTAGGGGGACAGGGAGGAAATACGCAGTATTTT
CASSPLLGGQGGNTQYF
>TRBJ1-4|TRBV5-5|.|.
TGTGCCAGCAGCTCCGTAGGGAATGAAAAACTGTTTTTT
CASSSVGNEKLFF
>TRBJ1-5|TRBV27|.|.
TGTGCCAGCAGTATAACAGGTAGCAATCAGCCCCAGCATTTT
CASSITGSNQPQHF
>TRBJ2-5|TRBV7-2|.|.
TGTGCCAGCAGCTTTGGGGCGAAAGAGACCCAGTACTTC
CASSFGAKETQYF